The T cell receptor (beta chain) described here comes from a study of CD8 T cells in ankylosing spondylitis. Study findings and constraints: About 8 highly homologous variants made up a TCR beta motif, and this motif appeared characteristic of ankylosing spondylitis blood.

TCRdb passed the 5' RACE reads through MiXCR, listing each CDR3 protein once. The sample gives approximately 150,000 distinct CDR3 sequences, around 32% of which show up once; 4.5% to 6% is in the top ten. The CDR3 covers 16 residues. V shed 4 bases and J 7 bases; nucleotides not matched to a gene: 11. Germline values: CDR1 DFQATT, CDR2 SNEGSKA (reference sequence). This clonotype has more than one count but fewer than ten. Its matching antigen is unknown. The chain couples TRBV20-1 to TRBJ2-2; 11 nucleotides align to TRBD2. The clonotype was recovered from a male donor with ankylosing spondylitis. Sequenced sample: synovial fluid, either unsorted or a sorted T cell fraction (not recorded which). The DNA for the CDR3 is TGCAGTGCTACCCTAGCGGGGGGTCCCTTGGGCGGGGAGCTGTTTTTT. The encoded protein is CSATLAGGPLGGELFF.